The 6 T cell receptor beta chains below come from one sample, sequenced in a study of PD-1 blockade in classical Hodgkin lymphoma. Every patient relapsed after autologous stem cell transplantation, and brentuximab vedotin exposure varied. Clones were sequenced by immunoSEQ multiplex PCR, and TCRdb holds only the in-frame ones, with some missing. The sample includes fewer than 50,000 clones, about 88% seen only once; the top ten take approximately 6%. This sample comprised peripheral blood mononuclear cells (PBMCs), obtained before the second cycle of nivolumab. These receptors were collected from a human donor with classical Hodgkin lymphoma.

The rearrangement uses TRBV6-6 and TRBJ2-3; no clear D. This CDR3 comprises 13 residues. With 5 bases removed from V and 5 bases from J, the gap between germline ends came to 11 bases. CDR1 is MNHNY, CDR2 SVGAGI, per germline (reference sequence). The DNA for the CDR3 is TGTGCCAGCAGTCCCTCCCCAAGAGATACGCAGTATTTT. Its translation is CASSPSPRDTQYF.

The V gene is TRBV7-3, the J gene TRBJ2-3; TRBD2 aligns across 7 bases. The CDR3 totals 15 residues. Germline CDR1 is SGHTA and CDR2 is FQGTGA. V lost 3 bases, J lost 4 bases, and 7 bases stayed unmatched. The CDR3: CASSFGGSRADTQYF. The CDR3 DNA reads TGTGCCAGCAGCTTCGGCGGGAGCAGGGCAGATACGCAGTATTTT. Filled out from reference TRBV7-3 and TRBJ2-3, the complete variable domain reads GAGVSQTPSNKVTEKGKYVELRCDPISGHTALYWYRQSLGQGPEFLIYFQGTGAADDSGLPNDRFFAVRPEGSVSTLKIQRTERGDSAVYLCASSFGGSRADTQYFGPGTRLTVL.

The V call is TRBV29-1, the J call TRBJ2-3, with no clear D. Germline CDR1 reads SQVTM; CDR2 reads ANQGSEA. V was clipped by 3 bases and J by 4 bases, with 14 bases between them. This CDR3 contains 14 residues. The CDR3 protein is CSVDLAPFADTQYF. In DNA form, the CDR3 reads TGCAGCGTTGATCTGGCCCCCTTCGCAGATACGCAGTATTTT.

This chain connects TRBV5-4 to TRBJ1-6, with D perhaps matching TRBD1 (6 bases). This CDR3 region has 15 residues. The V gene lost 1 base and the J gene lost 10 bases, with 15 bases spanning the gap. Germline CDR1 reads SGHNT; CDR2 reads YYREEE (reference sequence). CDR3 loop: CASSLLVGGQSPLHF. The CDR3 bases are TGTGCCAGCAGCTTGCTGGTCGGGGGGCAGTCACCCCTCCACTTT.

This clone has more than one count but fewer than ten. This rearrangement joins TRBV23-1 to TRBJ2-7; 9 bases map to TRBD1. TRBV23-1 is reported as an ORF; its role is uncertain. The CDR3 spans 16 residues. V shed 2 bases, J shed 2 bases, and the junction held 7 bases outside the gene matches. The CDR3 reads CASSQPGTGFPYEQYF. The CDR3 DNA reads TGCGCCAGCAGTCAACCAGGGACAGGGTTCCCCTACGAGCAGTACTTC.

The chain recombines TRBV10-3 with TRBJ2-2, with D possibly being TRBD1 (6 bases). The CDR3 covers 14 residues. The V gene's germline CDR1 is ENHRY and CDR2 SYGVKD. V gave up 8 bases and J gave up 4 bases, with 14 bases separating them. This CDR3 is CAISQGQSTGELFF. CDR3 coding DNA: TGTGCCATCTCCCAGGGGCAGAGCACCGGGGAGCTGTTTTTT.